These T cell receptor beta chains were read from a single sample in a study of cytomegalovirus exposure and HLA in healthy donors. The table came from immunoSEQ multiplex PCR; TCRdb's copy has only in-frame clones and leaves some out. The sample lists about 240,000 clones, approximately 87% occurring once. The sample was PBMCs. The origin of the receptors is a young man in good health and CMV-seronegative. The CDR3 runs from the conserved cysteine through the conserved F or W. A D gene is named only where the DNA matches it firmly. The listing skips clone size in some rows; elsewhere it reads once, few, many or a size class.

NA,TRBV29-1,TRBJ1-1,NA,CSGMLRGVGAEAFF,TGCAGCGGAATGCTACGGGGTGTCGGAGCTGAAGCTTTCTTT
TRBD2,TRBV4-1,TRBJ2-7,NA,CASSHRLAGAYEQYF,TGCGCCAGCAGCCATCGACTAGCGGGGGCCTACGAGCAGTACTTC
TRBD2,TRBV4-1,TRBJ2-3,NA,CASSHKFPSGGGTDTQYF,TGCGCCAGCAGTCACAAATTCCCTAGCGGGGGCGGAACAGATACGCAGTATTTT
NA,TRBV6-6,TRBJ2-7,many,CASQGIHAQYF,TGTGCCAGCCAGGGGATCCACGCGCAGTACTTC
TRBD2,TRBV10-3,TRBJ2-4,NA,CAISESGSSGPKNIQYF,TGTGCCATCAGTGAGTCGGGGAGTAGCGGGCCCAAAAACATTCAGTACTTC
TRBD1,TRBV5-1,TRBJ1-2,NA,CASSRATGYSSGYTF,TGCGCCAGCAGCCGGGCGACAGGGTACTCTTCTGGCTACACCTTC
NA,TRBV20-1,TRBJ1-2,NA,CSAQGNYGYTF,TGCAGTGCTCAGGGTAACTATGGCTACACCTTC
NA,TRBV27,TRBJ2-7,NA,CASSLMERATYEQYF,TGTGCCAGCAGCCTGATGGAGCGGGCTACCTACGAGCAGTACTTC
TRBD2,TRBV6-1,TRBJ2-7,NA,CASTASGGWSYEQYF,TGTGCCAGCACGGCTAGCGGGGGATGGTCCTACGAGCAGTACTTC
TRBD2,TRBV7-9,TRBJ2-5,NA,CASSLGTPGGSETQYF,TGTGCCAGCAGCTTAGGTACCCCGGGGGGGTCTGAGACCCAGTACTTC
NA,TRBV6-5,TRBJ1-6,NA,CASAGRRGSGAPLHF,TGTGCCAGCGCGGGAAGGCGGGGTTCTGGTGCACCCCTCCACTTT
TRBD1,TRBV18,TRBJ1-5,NA,CASSPTGQGSLQPQHF,TGTGCCAGCTCACCAACCGGACAGGGGAGTCTTCAGCCCCAGCATTTT
NA,TRBV29-1,TRBJ1-1,NA,CSVGLYTEAFF,TGCAGCGTTGGACTATACACTGAAGCTTTCTTT
TRBD1,TRBV4-3,TRBJ2-3,NA,CASSQDSGTGITDTQYF,TGCGCCAGCAGCCAAGATAGTGGGACAGGGATCACAGATACGCAGTATTTT
TRBD2,TRBV7-2,TRBJ2-1,NA,CASSLVSAGVYNEQFF,TGTGCCAGCAGCTTAGTTTCGGCGGGAGTCTACAATGAGCAGTTCTTC
NA,TRBV7-8,TRBJ2-2,NA,CASTQTANTGELFF,TGTGCCAGCACCCAGACAGCGAACACCGGGGAGCTGTTTTTT
NA,TRBV5-1,TRBJ1-6,NA,CASSLAPSSYNSPLHF,TGCGCCAGCAGCTTGGCACCGAGCTCCTATAATTCACCCCTCCACTTT
TRBD1,TRBV6-1,TRBJ1-4,NA,CASSDNKGQGGREKLFF,TGTGCCAGCAGTGATAACAAAGGACAGGGAGGTCGTGAAAAACTGTTTTTT
NA,TRBV19,TRBJ1-4,NA,CASKIGGQYSEKLFF,TGTGCCAGTAAAATCGGCGGACAGTACTCCGAAAAACTGTTTTTT
NA,TRBV7-7,TRBJ2-7,NA,CASSLTSSTDLNEQYF,TGTGCCAGCAGCTTAACGTCGTCTACAGACCTGAACGAGCAGTACTTC
TRBD1,TRBV5-6,TRBJ2-7,NA,CASSWAEQGKYF,TGTGCCAGCAGCTGGGCCGAACAGGGGAAGTACTTC
NA,TRBV4-3,TRBJ2-7,NA,CASSQADGRFYEQYF,TGCGCCAGCAGCCAAGCCGACGGGAGATTCTACGAGCAGTACTTC
NA,TRBV5-1,TRBJ2-5,once,CASSLAAERQETQYF,TGCGCCAGCAGCTTGGCGGCAGAGCGCCAAGAGACCCAGTACTTC
NA,TRBV2,TRBJ2-3,NA,CASARGAEDTQYF,TGTGCCAGCGCGCGCGGGGCGGAAGATACGCAGTATTTT
TRBD1,TRBV7-2,TRBJ1-2,once,CASSQTQGLGGYTF,TGTGCCAGCAGCCAGACACAGGGGTTGGGGGGCTACACCTTC
TRBD1,TRBV27,TRBJ2-1,NA,CASSHGTGPYNEQFF,TGTGCCAGCAGTCACGGGACAGGGCCTTACAATGAGCAGTTCTTC
TRBD1,TRBV19,TRBJ2-7,once,CATRQGPYEQYF,TGTGCCACCCGACAGGGTCCCTACGAGCAGTACTTC
TRBD1,TRBV5-6,TRBJ1-6,NA,CASSLVGDSHNSPLHF,TGTGCCAGCAGCTTGGTTGGGGACAGCCATAATTCACCCCTCCACTTT
NA,TRBV6-5,TRBJ2-7,NA,CASSYDYLKPYEQYF,TGTGCCAGCAGTTACGATTACCTAAAGCCCTACGAGCAGTACTTC
NA,TRBV7-2,TRBJ1-5,NA,CASSSLGGAGNQPQHF,TGTGCCAGCAGCTCCCTCGGGGGGGCTGGCAATCAGCCCCAGCATTTT
TRBD1,TRBV2,TRBJ1-3,NA,CASSEGTGNSGNTIYF,TGTGCCAGCAGTGAAGGGACAGGTAACTCTGGAAACACCATATATTTT
TRBD1,TRBV5-6,TRBJ2-2,NA,CASSSWTGTMAGELFF,TGTGCCAGCAGCTCTTGGACAGGGACGATGGCCGGGGAGCTGTTTTTT